Detailed here is one T cell receptor (beta chain). Its antigen is not known. Germline assignment: CDR1 SGHKS and CDR2 YYEKEE (reference sequence). This CDR3 is built from 15 residues. The junction had 3 bases not matched to a gene; V was cut back by 1 base and J by 3 bases. The data belong to a study of shared clonotypes between healthy human individuals. Study in general: Each donor contributed plates that comprised three CD4 naive, three CD4 memory, two CD8 naive and one CD8 memory.

The study's findings and limits: With several donors compared, about 5% of naive CD4 clonotypes were shared. Generally, naive subsets (rather than memory subsets) showed larger estimated richness.

A roughly 200 ng quantity of DNA, tens of thousands of T cell genomes, went into the sorted-subset replicate PCRs. Some clones are missing from TCRdb's copy, which holds only in-frame ones; the method was immunoSEQ multiplex PCR. Of more than 600,000 clones listed, roughly 94% are singletons. CD45RO negativity and positive selection for CCR7 defined naive CD8 cells, a population that excluded terminally differentiated effector memory CD45RA+ cells. This receptor was taken from a man aged 30 to 45 in good health. The chain employs TRBV5-5 and TRBJ2-3; TRBD1 aligns across 9 bases. The specimen sequenced was naive CD8+ T cells sorted from blood. The CDR3 bases are TGTGCCAGCAGCTTGTGGGACAGGGCGACAGATACGCAGTATTTT. This sequence encodes CASSLWDRATDTQYF.